The rows below give T cell receptor beta chains drawn from one sample of a study of regulatory T cells in long-lasting Graves disease. TCRdb called the multiplex PCR reads again in MiXCR, with one record for every CDR3 protein. The repertoire includes more than 300,000 distinct CDR3 sequences, approximately 10% of them detected once, and approximately 20% sits in the top ten. The sample was also linked to a second study, of T cells in Graves' hyperthyroidism and ophthalmopathy.

This material consisted of peripheral blood mononuclear cells (PBMCs), taken at new diagnosis, from a patient treated with antithyroid drugs. These receptors were taken from a woman aged 18-30 years with Graves disease. The CDR3 runs from the conserved cysteine through the conserved F or W. Each record gives: clone size, V gene, D gene, J gene, CDR3 protein, CDR3 DNA. A D gene is named only where the DNA matches it firmly. Clone sizes are given selectively: once, few, many, or a class where the clone is expanded.

abundance: few; v_gene: TRBV2; d_gene: -; j_gene: TRBJ2-5; CDR3aa: CASTDTGWTMEETQYF; CDR3nt: TGTGCCAGCACCGATACCGGTTGGACAATGGAAGAGACCCAGTACTTC
abundance: few; v_gene: TRBV20-1; d_gene: TRBD2; j_gene: TRBJ2-5; CDR3aa: CSANPTSAPQETQYF; CDR3nt: TGCAGTGCTAACCCCACTAGCGCTCCACAAGAGACCCAGTACTTC
abundance: -; v_gene: TRBV20-1; d_gene: TRBD1; j_gene: TRBJ1-5; CDR3aa: CSANRGTVMNQLQHF; CDR3nt: TGCAGTGCCAATAGAGGGACAGTGATGAATCAGCTCCAGCATTTT
abundance: -; v_gene: TRBV5-1; d_gene: -; j_gene: TRBJ2-1; CDR3aa: CASYPFGRSGYNEQFF; CDR3nt: TGCGCCAGCTATCCGTTCGGGCGGTCGGGCTACAATGAGCAGTTCTTC
abundance: many; v_gene: TRBV5-1; d_gene: -; j_gene: TRBJ1-1; CDR3aa: CASGFNTNTEAFF; CDR3nt: TGCGCCAGCGGATTTAACACGAACACTGAAGCTTTCTTT
abundance: many; v_gene: TRBV2; d_gene: TRBD2; j_gene: TRBJ2-1; CDR3aa: CASRTRAGDGYNEQFF; CDR3nt: TGTGCCAGCAGGACTCGGGCGGGAGATGGGTACAATGAGCAGTTCTTC
abundance: -; v_gene: TRBV7-9; d_gene: -; j_gene: TRBJ1-2; CDR3aa: CASDGGYTF; CDR3nt: TGTGCCAGCGACGGAGGCTACACCTTC
abundance: many; v_gene: TRBV5-1; d_gene: TRBD2; j_gene: TRBJ2-5; CDR3aa: CASSLASSGGPAQETQYF; CDR3nt: TGCGCCAGCAGCTTGGCCTCTAGCGGGGGACCTGCTCAAGAGACCCAGTACTTC
abundance: -; v_gene: TRBV20-1; d_gene: -; j_gene: TRBJ2-1; CDR3aa: CSARDGARGDNEQFF; CDR3nt: TGCAGTGCTAGAGACGGGGCTAGGGGTGACAATGAGCAGTTCTTC
abundance: few; v_gene: TRBV9; d_gene: -; j_gene: TRBJ2-5; CDR3aa: CASSRGGGGSRETQYF; CDR3nt: TGTGCCAGCAGCCGAGGTGGTGGCGGGTCCCGGGAGACCCAGTACTTC
abundance: few; v_gene: TRBV25-1; d_gene: -; j_gene: TRBJ2-7; CDR3aa: CASSPDSKSYEQYF; CDR3nt: TGTGCCAGCAGTCCCGACAGTAAGTCCTACGAGCAGTACTTC
abundance: few; v_gene: TRBV6-2/TRBV6-3; d_gene: TRBD1; j_gene: TRBJ1-4; CDR3aa: CASSEGQGAFKEKLFF; CDR3nt: TGTGCCAGCAGTGAGGGACAGGGGGCGTTTAAGGAAAAACTGTTTTTT
abundance: many; v_gene: TRBV9; d_gene: -; j_gene: TRBJ2-3; CDR3aa: CASSAGQNTQYF; CDR3nt: TGTGCCAGCAGCGCCGGACAGAATACGCAGTATTTT
abundance: many; v_gene: TRBV20-1; d_gene: TRBD2; j_gene: TRBJ2-1; CDR3aa: CSARLEAGGPLNEQFF; CDR3nt: TGCAGTGCTAGACTGGAGGCGGGGGGGCCACTCAATGAGCAGTTCTTC
abundance: many; v_gene: TRBV20-1; d_gene: -; j_gene: TRBJ1-2; CDR3aa: CSAIRQSITGYTF; CDR3nt: TGCAGTGCTATCCGACAGTCCATTACGGGCTACACCTTC
abundance: many; v_gene: TRBV3-1; d_gene: -; j_gene: TRBJ2-2; CDR3aa: CASSQEEGKDTGELFF; CDR3nt: TGTGCCAGCAGCCAAGAAGAGGGGAAGGACACCGGGGAGCTGTTTTTT
abundance: many; v_gene: TRBV9; d_gene: -; j_gene: TRBJ1-1; CDR3aa: CASSTPHHTEAFF; CDR3nt: TGTGCCTCTTCGACCCCGCACCACACTGAAGCTTTCTTT
abundance: many; v_gene: TRBV12-3/TRBV12-4; d_gene: -; j_gene: TRBJ2-7; CDR3aa: CASSGEQGGTYEQYF; CDR3nt: TGTGCCAGCAGCGGTGAACAGGGGGGGACCTACGAGCAGTACTTC
abundance: -; v_gene: TRBV4-1; d_gene: -; j_gene: TRBJ1-1; CDR3aa: CASSQGDGMNTEAFF; CDR3nt: TGCGCCAGCAGCCAAGGTGACGGAATGAACACTGAAGCTTTCTTT
abundance: few; v_gene: TRBV6-2/TRBV6-3; d_gene: TRBD1; j_gene: TRBJ1-1; CDR3aa: CASSYDRGGTEAFF; CDR3nt: TGTGCCAGCAGTTACGACAGGGGAGGGACTGAAGCTTTCTTT
abundance: many; v_gene: TRBV10-3; d_gene: TRBD1; j_gene: TRBJ1-1; CDR3aa: CASGTGRWNGAFF; CDR3nt: TGTGCCAGCGGGACAGGCCGATGGAATGGAGCTTTCTTT
abundance: many; v_gene: TRBV19; d_gene: -; j_gene: TRBJ1-1; CDR3aa: CASSIAGGNTEAFF; CDR3nt: TGTGCCAGCAGTATAGCGGGGGGGAACACTGAAGCTTTCTTT
abundance: many; v_gene: TRBV12-3/TRBV12-4; d_gene: TRBD2; j_gene: TRBJ2-5; CDR3aa: CASSFLASGGETQYF; CDR3nt: TGTGCCAGCAGTTTTCTAGCTAGCGGGGGAGAGACCCAGTACTTC
abundance: few; v_gene: TRBV7-3; d_gene: -; j_gene: TRBJ2-1; CDR3aa: CASSLTSRGNEQFF; CDR3nt: TGTGCCAGCAGCTTAACATCTAGGGGCAATGAGCAGTTCTTC
abundance: many; v_gene: TRBV20-1; d_gene: -; j_gene: TRBJ1-6; CDR3aa: CSARDQGNSPLHF; CDR3nt: TGCAGTGCTAGAGATCAGGGAAATTCACCCCTCCACTTT
abundance: many; v_gene: TRBV7-2; d_gene: -; j_gene: TRBJ2-1; CDR3aa: CASSLGRPGRFREQFF; CDR3nt: TGTGCCAGCAGCTTAGGGAGGCCCGGCCGTTTTCGTGAGCAGTTCTTC
abundance: -; v_gene: TRBV19; d_gene: TRBD2; j_gene: TRBJ2-7; CDR3aa: CASRRREGLSEQYF; CDR3nt: TGTGCCAGCCGTCGGCGGGAGGGCCTAAGCGAGCAGTACTTC
abundance: -; v_gene: TRBV7-9; d_gene: TRBD1; j_gene: TRBJ2-7; CDR3aa: CATRGTGSNEQYF; CDR3nt: TGTGCCACACGTGGGACAGGGTCCAACGAGCAGTACTTC
abundance: -; v_gene: TRBV27; d_gene: -; j_gene: TRBJ2-5; CDR3aa: CTSSQRDQETQYF; CDR3nt: TGTACCAGTTCCCAGAGGGATCAAGAGACCCAGTACTTC
abundance: many; v_gene: TRBV7-9; d_gene: -; j_gene: TRBJ1-5; CDR3aa: CASSSGEVNQPQHF; CDR3nt: TGTGCCAGCAGCTCCGGGGAGGTCAATCAGCCCCAGCATTTT
abundance: many; v_gene: TRBV7-3; d_gene: TRBD2; j_gene: TRBJ2-1; CDR3aa: CASSLSPIAGGYEQFF; CDR3nt: TGTGCCAGCAGCTTAAGCCCCATAGCGGGAGGGTATGAGCAGTTCTTC
abundance: many; v_gene: TRBV5-1; d_gene: TRBD1; j_gene: TRBJ1-1; CDR3aa: CASSLAVIGQAEAFF; CDR3nt: TGCGCCAGCAGCTTGGCCGTGATAGGACAGGCCGAAGCTTTCTTT
abundance: few; v_gene: TRBV5-1; d_gene: -; j_gene: TRBJ2-5; CDR3aa: CASSFGATTGETQYF; CDR3nt: TGCGCCAGCAGCTTTGGGGCAACAACCGGGGAGACCCAGTACTTC
abundance: few; v_gene: TRBV20-1; d_gene: -; j_gene: TRBJ1-2; CDR3aa: CSARGGAGIHYGYTF; CDR3nt: TGCAGTGCTAGAGGGGGGGCAGGAATACACTATGGCTACACCTTC
abundance: -; v_gene: TRBV6-1; d_gene: TRBD1; j_gene: TRBJ2-6; CDR3aa: CASRSQGVSGANVLTF; CDR3nt: TGTGCCAGCAGGTCACAGGGGGTCTCTGGGGCCAACGTCCTGACTTTC
abundance: -; v_gene: TRBV10-3; d_gene: TRBD2; j_gene: TRBJ2-7; CDR3aa: CAISDPRGGRSYEQYF; CDR3nt: TGTGCCATCAGTGACCCTCGGGGGGGGAGATCCTACGAGCAGTACTTC
abundance: -; v_gene: TRBV19; d_gene: TRBD1; j_gene: TRBJ2-1; CDR3aa: CASSIAGTDPYNEQFF; CDR3nt: TGTGCCAGTAGTATAGCGGGGACAGACCCCTACAATGAGCAGTTCTTC
abundance: many; v_gene: TRBV6-5; d_gene: -; j_gene: TRBJ1-6; CDR3aa: CASSYSRGLLHPLHF; CDR3nt: TGTGCCAGCAGTTACTCAAGGGGTCTACTCCACCCCCTCCACTTT
abundance: -; v_gene: TRBV9; d_gene: TRBD2; j_gene: TRBJ2-1; CDR3aa: CASSVAASGIHDNEQFF; CDR3nt: TGTGCCAGCAGCGTAGCGGCTAGCGGGATTCACGACAATGAGCAGTTCTTC
abundance: few; v_gene: TRBV20-1; d_gene: -; j_gene: TRBJ1-2; CDR3aa: CSARDPNYGYTF; CDR3nt: TGCAGTGCTAGAGATCCAAACTATGGCTACACCTTC
abundance: -; v_gene: TRBV27; d_gene: -; j_gene: TRBJ1-1; CDR3aa: CASSPPRGSGTEAFF; CDR3nt: TGTGCCAGCAGTCCCCCCCGGGGGAGTGGGACTGAAGCTTTCTTT
abundance: many; v_gene: TRBV27; d_gene: TRBD2; j_gene: TRBJ2-2; CDR3aa: CASSTPAGSANTGELFF; CDR3nt: TGTGCCAGCAGTACCCCAGCGGGGTCCGCGAACACCGGGGAGCTGTTTTTT
abundance: many; v_gene: TRBV9; d_gene: -; j_gene: TRBJ1-1; CDR3aa: CASSVGPTPFPNTEAFF; CDR3nt: TGTGCCAGCAGCGTAGGACCGACCCCGTTCCCTAACACTGAAGCTTTCTTT
abundance: many; v_gene: TRBV6-1; d_gene: TRBD1; j_gene: TRBJ1-1; CDR3aa: CASTTGGRGTEAFF; CDR3nt: TGTGCCAGCACAACAGGGGGTCGAGGCACTGAAGCTTTCTTT
abundance: -; v_gene: TRBV6-6; d_gene: TRBD1; j_gene: TRBJ1-4; CDR3aa: CASSYSTGDGANEKLFF; CDR3nt: TGTGCCAGCAGTTACTCGACAGGGGATGGCGCTAATGAAAAACTGTTTTTT
abundance: many; v_gene: TRBV7-8; d_gene: TRBD2; j_gene: TRBJ2-1; CDR3aa: CASSPGTSGTNEQFF; CDR3nt: TGTGCCAGCAGCCCCGGGACTAGCGGGACCAATGAGCAGTTCTTC
abundance: many; v_gene: TRBV19; d_gene: -; j_gene: TRBJ1-2; CDR3aa: CASSISGNYGYTF; CDR3nt: TGTGCCAGTAGTATCTCTGGGAACTATGGCTACACCTTC
abundance: few; v_gene: TRBV24-1; d_gene: TRBD2; j_gene: TRBJ2-3; CDR3aa: CATGLSGITDTQYF; CDR3nt: TGTGCCACGGGGCTTAGCGGGATTACAGATACGCAGTATTTT
abundance: many; v_gene: TRBV20-1; d_gene: TRBD2; j_gene: TRBJ2-1; CDR3aa: CSGLAGGPSEQFF; CDR3nt: TGCAGTGGACTAGCGGGGGGGCCTAGTGAGCAGTTCTTC
abundance: many; v_gene: TRBV20-1; d_gene: -; j_gene: TRBJ2-3; CDR3aa: CSARDFRVADTQYF; CDR3nt: TGCAGTGCTAGAGATTTCAGGGTGGCAGATACGCAGTATTTT
abundance: many; v_gene: TRBV7-9; d_gene: -; j_gene: TRBJ2-3; CDR3aa: CASSSATDTQYF; CDR3nt: TGTGCCAGCAGCTCGGCCACAGATACGCAGTATTTT
abundance: -; v_gene: TRBV20-1; d_gene: -; j_gene: TRBJ2-1; CDR3aa: CSARGDAGTYNEQFF; CDR3nt: TGCAGTGCTAGAGGGGATGCGGGTACCTACAATGAGCAGTTCTTC
abundance: -; v_gene: TRBV5-5; d_gene: -; j_gene: TRBJ2-3; CDR3aa: CASSFEGSRLDTQYF; CDR3nt: TGTGCCAGCAGCTTCGAAGGGAGTCGGTTAGATACGCAGTATTTT
abundance: -; v_gene: TRBV18; d_gene: -; j_gene: TRBJ2-5; CDR3aa: CASSPPGMYQETQYF; CDR3nt: TGTGCCAGCTCACCACCGGGGATGTACCAAGAGACCCAGTACTTC
abundance: few; v_gene: TRBV4-1; d_gene: -; j_gene: TRBJ1-2; CDR3aa: CASSQDTNYGYTF; CDR3nt: TGCGCCAGCAGCCAGGACACCAACTATGGCTACACCTTC